This T cell receptor beta chain comes out of a study of T cells after yellow fever vaccination. Study-level information: Preparation of the low-cell-number fractions used SMART-Seq v4 Ultra Low Input. Whole-study results and caveats: A limited proportion of clonotypes was detected within both the CD4 and CD8 compartments.

Germline assignment: CDR1 SGDLS and CDR2 YYNGEE. The CDR3 has 14 residues. Trimming removed 2 bases at V and 0 bases at J, with 6 bases between. There are a few counts of this clonotype. Its antigen remains unknown. TCR cDNA, made by 5'RACE template switching, carried an added universal primer site and UMIs. TCRdb independently ran MiXCR on the 5' RACE reads; one entry per CDR3 protein. The table includes some 560,000 distinct CDR3 sequences, 17% detected once. The chain joins TRBV9 to TRBJ2-1, with D unclear. The TCR was taken from a man aged 18 to 29 who received the YFV17D yellow fever vaccine. Sample: PBMCs, taken more than 4 days after the first yellow fever vaccination. The CDR3 loop reads CASSVTASYNEQFF. The CDR3 DNA follows: TGTGCCAGCAGCGTGACCGCCTCCTACAATGAGCAGTTCTTC.